The 5 T cell receptor beta chains listed next were all sequenced from one sample in a study of spatial heterogeneity in lung cancer. TCRdb ran MiXCR on the 5' RACE reads and lists one entry per CDR3 protein. This repertoire shows about 26,000 distinct CDR3 sequences, around 5.9% found once; its top ten account for around 21%. Time point of the sample: blood at routine non-recurrence follow-up after resection. Extraction of whole RNA from tumor, nontumor lung or frozen PBMC preceded unsorted sequencing. Sequencing used PBMCs, obtained at follow-up. The receptors were gathered from a male donor with early-stage non-small cell lung cancer.

The V gene is TRBV12-3 or TRBV12-4, the J gene TRBJ2-6, with D possibly TRBD1 on 5 matching bases. Deletions cut 2 bases from V and 3 bases from J, with 8 bases between. The CDR3 totals 15 residues. This CDR3 reads CASSLRGGGANVLTF. CDR3 DNA sequence: TGTGCCAGCAGTTTAAGGGGTGGTGGGGCCAACGTCCTGACTTTC.

This clonotype was seen at least ten times. The CDR3 bases are TGTGCCAGCAGCTTCCATGACAGGGAAGGTGCTAAGTCACCCCTCCACTTT. Translation: CASSFHDREGAKSPLHF. The J gene is TRBJ1-6, the V gene TRBV7-9; 7 nucleotides line up with TRBD1. The CDR3 contains 17 residues. Trimming removed 3 bases from V and 10 bases from J; junction bases left unmatched: 15. Germline lookup yields CDR1 SEHNR and CDR2 FQNEAQ (reference sequence). The entire variable domain, with the rest obtained from reference TRBV7-9 and TRBJ1-6, is as follows: DTGVSQNPRHKITKRGQNVTFRCDPISEHNRLYWYRQTLGQGPEFLTYFQNEAQLEKSRLLSDRFSAERPKGSFSTLEIQRTEQGDSAMYLCASSFHDREGAKSPLHFGNGTRLTVT.

The J gene is TRBJ1-1, the V gene TRBV10-2; TRBD1 aligns across 11 bases. The V segment lost 5 bases and the J segment 5 bases; nucleotides outside the gene matches: 13. The CDR3 loop spans 17 amino acids. Germline V gives CDR1 WSHSY, CDR2 SAAADI. CDR3 amino acids: CASSRGDGTGGRTEAFF. The CDR3 coding sequence is TGCGCCAGCAGTCGCGGGGACGGGACAGGGGGGAGGACTGAAGCTTTCTTT.

The rearrangement joins TRBV7-3 to TRBJ2-3, with a weak D call TRBD1 (5 bases). Looked up from germline, CDR1 is SGHTA and CDR2 is FQGTGA. The CDR3 has 14 residues. Trimming took 3 bases from V and 5 from J, leaving 12 bases between them. CDR3 loop: CASSLGQGGDTQYF. CDR3 coding DNA: TGTGCCAGCAGCTTGGGGCAGGGTGGAGATACGCAGTATTTT.

This clonotype was recorded at least ten times. The gene calls are TRBV5-1 and TRBJ2-3, with 7 bases that match TRBD2. There are 15 residues in the CDR3. The V and J ends lost 1 base and 5 bases, in that order; junction bases with no gene match: 7. Germline V lookup: CDR1 SGHRS, CDR2 YFSETQ. Here the CDR3 DNA reads TGCGCCAGCAGCTTGAATGGCGGGAGTTTAGATACGCAGTATTTT. It translates to CASSLNGGSLDTQYF.